The 9 T cell receptor beta chains reported below all come from one sample, sequenced in a study of blood T cell repertoires in COVID-19. Here immunoSEQ multiplex PCR was the method, and the copy in TCRdb shows in-frame clones only, minus some. Here the sample spans roughly 67,000 clones, roughly 90% being singletons. The sample consisted of peripheral blood. The receptor set was obtained from an older woman with acute or convalescent COVID-19.

The chain is built from TRBV7-6 and TRBJ2-5, with a weak D call TRBD2 (7 bases). V shed 5 bases and J shed 4 bases, with 17 bases lying between them. The CDR3 sequence is 15 residues long. Germline V gene sequence: CDR1 SGHVS, CDR2 FNYEAQ. The CDR3 loop is CASSLRTGGRETQYF. The CDR3 region has the DNA TGTGCCAGCAGCCTCAGGACGGGGGGCCGAGAGACCCAGTACTTC.

The chain is built from TRBV7-2 and TRBJ2-5; 8 bases are a match to TRBD1. The length of the CDR3 is 18 residues. The germline V gene has CDR1 SGHTA and CDR2 FQGNSA. V was clipped by 3 bases and J by 5 bases; unmatched bases: 17. CDR3 in DNA: TGTGCCAGCAGCTTTTTTCTTTTGGGCAGGGGGCTGTGGGAGACCCAGTACTTC. This gives the protein CASSFFLLGRGLWETQYF.

This chain links TRBV6-2 or TRBV6-3 with TRBJ1-2; D is possibly TRBD1 (6 bases). Trimming stripped 5 bases from V and 4 bases from J, with 14 bases between. The CDR3 spans 14 residues. The V gene's germline CDR1 is MNHEY and CDR2 SVGEGT. The CDR3 DNA follows: TGTGCCAGCAGTACCGGCAGGGGCGTCTATGGCTACACCTTC. This sequence encodes CASSTGRGVYGYTF.

The chain carries TRBV11-2 and TRBJ2-7; D call uncertain. There are 13 residues in the CDR3. Germline V CDR1 and CDR2: SGHAT, FQNNGV. The DNA for the CDR3 is TGTGCCAGCAGCCTAGACGGCTCCTACGAGCAGTACGTC. This gives the protein CASSLDGSYEQYV.

V is TRBV6-1 and J is TRBJ2-5; D uncertain. V was clipped by 1 base and J by 5 bases, with 5 bases between them. Germline V gives CDR1 MNHNS, CDR2 SASEGT. The CDR3 contains 12 residues. CDR3 protein: CASSEGAETQYF. The CDR3 DNA sequence: TGTGCCAGCAGTGAAGGGGCGGAGACCCAGTACTTC.

This rearrangement joins TRBV19 to TRBJ2-7, with D possibly matching TRBD2 (5 bases). V gave up 3 bases and J gave up 2 bases, with 17 bases separating them. The CDR3 has 16 amino acids. CDR1 is LNHDA, CDR2 SQIVND, per germline (reference sequence). In DNA form, the CDR3 reads TGTGCCAGTAGTATCTCGGACTCCTCTGTACCCTACGAGCAGTACGTC. It codes for CASSISDSSVPYEQYV.

The rearrangement links TRBV23-1 to TRBJ2-7, with D possibly being TRBD1 (5 bases). TRBV23-1 is designated an ORF whose function remains uncertain. The length of the CDR3 is 12 residues. V shed 5 bases and J shed 6 bases, with 11 bases lying between them. The CDR3: CASSGAGREQYV. CDR3 DNA sequence: TGCGCCAGCAGTGGGGCAGGTCGCGAGCAGTACGTC.

The chain is built from TRBV7-2 and TRBJ1-4, with unresolved D. V dropped 1 base and J dropped 7 bases, with 13 bases sitting between them. The germline V gene encodes CDR1 SGHTA and CDR2 FQGNSA. The CDR3 has 15 residues. CDR3 nucleotides: TGTGCCAGCAGCTTAGGTGGTCAGAACAGTGAAAAACTGTTTTTT. It specifies CASSLGGQNSEKLFF.

This clone came up once. The chain employs TRBV6-6 and TRBJ1-1; D possibly corresponds to TRBD1 (5 bases). Germline values: CDR1 MNHNY, CDR2 SVGAGI (reference sequence). The CDR3 sequence is 12 residues long. The chain's CDR3 is CTARGTNTEAFF. CDR3 nucleotides: TGTACAGCGCGGGGGACCAACACTGAAGCTTTCTTT.